This TCR beta chain was recorded in a study of T cell responses to AZD1222 COVID-19 vaccine. Study-wide findings and caveats: The study identified only a handful of AZD1222 recipients as seropositive at baseline.

In regard to this clone: Its target is not known.

Using immunoSEQ multiplex PCR, the repertoire was profiled, and TCRdb retains in-frame clones only, with some absent. The sample lists about 120,000 clones; almost 90% were seen once. This CDR3 has 14 amino acids. The sample was peripheral blood, taken on day 0 of AZD1222 vaccination. The source of this sequence is an adult in good health. The chain uses TRBV21-1 and TRBJ2-1; the table names TRBD1, a call not compared with the DNA. TRBV21-1 corresponds to a pseudogene. The CDR3 loop is CASSNDRGHNEQFF. The CDR3 DNA reads as TGTGCCAGCAGCAATGACAGGGGCCACAATGAGCAGTTCTTC.